This T cell receptor (beta chain) was observed in a study of STAT5B mutations in CD4+ large granular lymphocyte leukemia. Study-level findings and limits: Data were not HLA-matched across samples.

Trimming pared 1 base from V and 5 bases from J, leaving 11 bases between. CDR3 length: 14 residues. Germline lookup yields CDR1 SGHVS and CDR2 FNYEAQ. The table came from immunoSEQ multiplex PCR; TCRdb's copy has only in-frame clones and leaves some out. The sample shows roughly 30,000 clones, 85% of them seen only once. A note on this clone: The antigen is unknown.

The receptor was derived from a human donor in good health. The material sequenced was CD4+ T cells from blood buffy coats. The chain links TRBV7-6 to TRBJ2-5; unclear D gene. The DNA for the CDR3 is TGTGCCAGCAGCTTAGGCGGAAGCCAGGAGACCCAGTACTTC. It is translated as CASSLGGSQETQYF. Variable domain in full (rest from reference TRBV7-6 and TRBJ2-5): GAGVSQSPRYKVTKRGQDVALRCDPISGHVSLYWYRQALGQGPEFLTYFNYEAQQDKSGLPNDRFSAERPEGSISTLTIQRTEQRDSAMYRCASSLGGSQETQYFGPGTRLLVL.